The 28 T cell receptor beta chains given below trace back to one sample, sequenced in a study of blood T cells in healthy people across ages. The authors ran a second PCR of about 7 to 11 cycles using a sample-barcoded 5' primer and a J-beta primer mix. TCRdb re-derived calls from the 5' RACE reads in MiXCR, one entry per CDR3 protein. The sample has roughly 1.9 million distinct CDR3 sequences, 35% to 50% seen once. Sequencing used blood. The receptors come from a human donor in good health.

To note about this clonotype: The junction shows a germline mismatch at one end, possibly a read error. The CDR3 reads CSARDVSRGTVETQYF. DNA for the CDR3: TGCAGTGCTAGAGATGTCTCGCGGGGGACTGTCGAGACACAGTACTTC. The chain employs TRBV20-1 and TRBJ2-5; TRBD2 aligns across 7 bases. Looked up from germline, CDR1 is DFQATT and CDR2 is SNEGSKA (reference sequence). The CDR3 is 16 amino acids.

This clonotype was detected a few times. The chain joins TRBV5-1 to TRBJ2-5, with D possibly TRBD1 on 6 matching bases. Trimming removed 4 bases at V and 5 bases at J, with 15 bases between. The germline gives CDR1 SGHRS, CDR2 YFSETQ. The CDR3 extends over 14 amino acids. CDR3 nucleotide sequence: TGCGCCAGCAGCCAGGGACACTCTGGGGAGACCCAGTACTTC. This encodes CASSQGHSGETQYF.

V and J are TRBV6-6 and TRBJ1-2; 7 positions match TRBD1. V lost 6 bases to trimming and J lost 7 bases; unmatched junction nucleotides: 8. This CDR3 comprises 13 residues. Per germline, CDR1 MNHNY and CDR2 SVGAGI (reference sequence). CDR3 DNA: TGTGCCAGCAGCAAAACGGGACAGAGTGGCTACACCTTC. Residues: CASSKTGQSGYTF.

J is TRBJ2-7 and V is TRBV5-1, with TRBD2 matching over 7 bases. V lost 5 bases, J lost 4 bases, and 6 bases stayed unmatched. This CDR3 contains 13 residues. Germline V gene data show CDR1 as SGHRS and CDR2 as YFSETQ. The CDR3 coding sequence is TGCGCCAGCAGATACGCCGGGGGGTACGAGCAGTACTTC. This translates into CASRYAGGYEQYF.

This clonotype was counted at least ten times. V is TRBV6-5 and J is TRBJ1-5; no definite D call. V lost 6 bases and J lost 0, with 9 bases in between. Germline CDR1 is MNHEY and CDR2 is SVGAGI. The CDR3 runs to 14 residues. The CDR3 coding sequence is TGTGCCAGCAGCCGAAAGGATAGCAATCAGCCCCAGCATTTT. Translating it yields CASSRKDSNQPQHF.

The J gene is TRBJ2-4, the V gene TRBV5-1, with 7 bases matching TRBD1. The CDR3 is 14 amino acids. Germline V gene lookup returns CDR1 SGHRS and CDR2 YFSETQ. With 0 bases clipped from V and 5 bases from J, the junction kept 2 bases outside the gene matches. The CDR3 DNA sequence: TGCGCCAGCAGCTTGGATGGGACAGAAAACATTCAGTACTTC. This encodes CASSLDGTENIQYF.

The CDR3 bases are TGCGCCAGCAGTCCGGGACGAAACTCCGGGGAGACCCAGTACTTC. Amino acid sequence: CASSPGRNSGETQYF. The J gene is TRBJ2-5, the V gene TRBV4-3; TRBD1 or TRBD2 may be the D gene (5 bases each). Germline values: CDR1 LGHNA, CDR2 YSLEER. V was cut by 6 bases and J by 5 bases, with 19 bases left in between. The CDR3 contains 15 residues.

The chain is built from TRBV29-1 and TRBJ2-3; D not certain. This CDR3 spans 12 amino acids. V was shortened by 7 bases and J by 0 bases, with 8 bases between the two germline ends. Germline V gene lookup returns CDR1 SQVTM and CDR2 ANQGSEA. The CDR3 region has the DNA TGCAGCGCCCACATTAGCACAGATACGCAGTATTTT. Protein sequence: CSAHISTDTQYF.

This clonotype has only a few counts. The CDR3 sequence: CASSLEGAFGYEQYF. DNA for the CDR3: TGTGCCAGCAGCTTGGAGGGGGCTTTTGGCTACGAGCAGTACTTC. This chain joins TRBV5-5 and TRBJ2-7; 7 bases are shared with TRBD1. V shed 0 bases, J shed 3 bases, and the junction held 6 bases outside the gene matches. CDR1 and CDR2 (germline): SGHKS, YYEKEE (reference sequence). The CDR3 runs to 15 residues.

This clonotype came up a few times. A junction end diverges from the germline sequence, so it may reflect a read error. The chain has TRBV5-1 and TRBJ1-5; tentative D call: TRBD1 (5 bases). Germline V gives CDR1 SGHRS, CDR2 YFSETQ. This CDR3 spans 15 amino acids. Written as DNA, the CDR3 is TGCGCCGGCAGCTTGATTCCGGCTGCAGGGCAGCCCCAGCATTTT. Protein sequence: CAGSLIPAAGQPQHF. The entire variable domain, with the rest obtained from reference TRBV5-1 and TRBJ1-5, is as follows: KAGVTQTPRYLIKTRGQQVTLSCSPISGHRSVSWYQQTPGQGLQFLFEYFSETQRNKGNFPGRFSGRQFSNSRSEMNVSTLELGDSALYLCAGSLIPAAGQPQHFGDGTRLSIL.

The rearrangement uses TRBV14 and TRBJ1-4; D unclear. V lost 4 bases and J lost 7, with 10 bases in between. CDR3 size: 13 residues. Germline V gives CDR1 SGHDN, CDR2 FVKESK. CDR3: CASSRAYGEKLFF. CDR3 bases: TGTGCCAGCAGCCGGGCATACGGTGAAAAACTGTTTTTT.

The chain is built from TRBV25-1 and TRBJ1-2, with D possibly TRBD1 on 6 matching bases. CDR1 and CDR2 from the germline V gene are MGHDK and SYGVNS. CDR3 length: 12 residues. Trimming removed 6 bases at V and 8 bases at J, with 13 bases between. CDR3 amino acids: CASRGPGGGYTF. The CDR3 DNA is TGTGCCAGCAGGGGACCGGGGGGCGGCTACACCTTC.

The chain joins TRBV4-1 to TRBJ1-5; TRBD1 aligns across 8 bases. The CDR3 runs 15 residues. With 5 bases clipped from V and 5 bases from J, the junction kept 8 bases outside the gene matches. Germline V gene sequence: CDR1 MGHRA, CDR2 YSYEKL. The DNA for the CDR3 is TGCGCCAGCAGCGATAAAGGGACAGGCTATCAGCCCCAGCATTTT. It yields the protein CASSDKGTGYQPQHF.

This clonotype occurred a few times. V usage is TRBV7-9 and J usage is TRBJ2-5; D gene uncertain. The CDR3 is 14 residues long. Germline V CDR1 and CDR2: SEHNR, FQNEAQ (reference sequence). Trimming shortened V by 2 bases and J by 1 base, and 8 bases separated the two germline ends. The CDR3 here is CASSLQWAQETQYF. CDR3 sequence (DNA): TGTGCCAGCAGCTTACAGTGGGCCCAAGAGACCCAGTACTTC. Full variable domain (rest looked up from reference TRBV7-9 and TRBJ2-5): DTGVSQNPRHKITKRGQNVTFRCDPISEHNRLYWYRQTLGQGPEFLTYFQNEAQLEKSRLLSDRFSAERPKGSFSTLEIQRTEQGDSAMYLCASSLQWAQETQYFGPGTRLLVL.

The V gene is TRBV14, the J gene TRBJ1-1, with unresolved D. V was clipped by 8 bases and J by 6 bases, with 13 bases between them. The CDR3 is made up of 12 amino acids. Per the germline V gene, CDR1 is SGHDN and CDR2 is FVKESK. The chain's CDR3 is CASRILFAEAFF. The CDR3 nucleotides read TGTGCCAGCCGGATCCTGTTCGCTGAAGCTTTCTTT.

This chain links TRBV3-1 with TRBJ1-4, with D perhaps TRBD1 (5 bases). There are 15 residues in the CDR3. CDR1 is LGHDT, CDR2 YNNKEL, per germline (reference sequence). The V end was cut by 4 bases, the J end by 5 bases, with 14 bases between. CDR3 in DNA: TGTGCCAGCAGCCCAATCCAAGAGGGGAATGAAAAACTGTTTTTT. It yields the protein CASSPIQEGNEKLFF.

The V and J genes are TRBV29-1 and TRBJ1-2; D uncertain. The CDR3 consists of 14 residues. Per germline, CDR1 SQVTM and CDR2 ANQGSEA. Trimming removed 8 bases from V and 4 bases from J, with 20 bases in between. The CDR3 region has the DNA TGCAGCTTATTGGATGAGGAGGTTGGCTATGGCTACACCTTC. Translation gives CSLLDEEVGYGYTF.

This clonotype was detected only a few times. The chain recombines TRBV5-8 with TRBJ2-6; D possibly corresponds to TRBD2 (6 bases). V lost 4 bases to trimming and J lost 0 bases, with 8 bases between them. Germline V gene sequence: CDR1 SGHTS, CDR2 YDEGEE. This CDR3 contains 15 residues. CDR3 region: CASSAGYSGANVLTF. The CDR3 coding sequence is TGTGCCAGCAGCGCGGGGTACTCTGGGGCCAACGTCCTGACTTTC.

The V call is TRBV15, the J call TRBJ1-1; maybe TRBD1 (5 bases). The germline gives CDR1 LNHNV, CDR2 YYDKDF (reference sequence). Trimming pared 2 bases from V and 1 base from J, leaving 11 bases between. The CDR3 totals 15 residues. The CDR3 nucleotides are TGTGCCACCAGCAGATCCCGACAGACGAACACTGAAGCTTTCTTT. Amino acids: CATSRSRQTNTEAFF.

This chain uses TRBV27 with TRBJ1-5; D uncertain. In germline, CDR1 is MNHEY, CDR2 SMNVEV (reference sequence). CDR3 length: 13 residues. With 9 bases removed from V and 10 bases from J, the gap between germline ends came to 19 bases. CDR3 sequence reads: CASSPHALAPQHF. DNA for the CDR3: TGTGCCAGTAGTCCTCATGCCCTGGCTCCCCAGCATTTT.

Of note for this clonotype: One end of the junction does not line up with germline, which may come from a read error. V is TRBV7-6 and J is TRBJ2-1, with 8 nucleotides matching TRBD2. The CDR3 covers 15 residues. Germline CDR1 and CDR2: SGHVS and FNYEAQ. CDR3 amino acids: CASSLASGTYDEQFF. For the CDR3, the DNA is TGTGCCAGCAGCTTAGCTAGCGGGACCTACGATGAGCAGTTCTTC.

The V and J genes are TRBV7-2 and TRBJ2-5; D remains ambiguous. CDR3 length: 14 amino acids. V dropped 4 bases and J dropped 1 base, with 10 bases sitting between them. Per germline, CDR1 SGHTA and CDR2 FQGNSA. CDR3: CTSSSGGSQETQYF. DNA of the CDR3: TGTACCAGCAGCTCTGGCGGCAGCCAAGAGACCCAGTACTTC.

This clonotype was counted at least ten times. V and J are TRBV7-9 and TRBJ2-4, with 10 bases matching TRBD1. V was clipped by 5 bases and J by 7 bases; unmatched bases: 8. CDR3 length equals 15 residues. From germline, CDR1 is SEHNR and CDR2 FQNEAQ (reference sequence). The CDR3: CASSNLDRGTNIQYF. CDR3 sequence (DNA): TGTGCCAGCAGCAACTTGGACAGGGGGACGAACATTCAGTACTTC.

The rearrangement joins TRBV20-1 to TRBJ2-4; D may be TRBD1 or TRBD2 (5 bases each). The J call may be incorrect, as the DNA end agrees better with TRBJ2-7. Germline V gives CDR1 DFQATT, CDR2 SNEGSKA (reference sequence). The CDR3 covers 14 residues. Here the CDR3 reads CSAGMSGLRDEQYF. The CDR3 DNA is TGCAGTGCTGGGATGTCGGGGCTCAGGGACGAGCAGTACTTC.

This clonotype was counted a few times. J is TRBJ1-2 and V is TRBV20-1, with D maybe TRBD1 (5 bases). Germline CDR1 is DFQATT and CDR2 is SNEGSKA (reference sequence). The CDR3 extends over 11 amino acids. Trimming left V 4 bases short and J 6 bases short, with 9 bases between. The CDR3 coding sequence is TGCAGTGCTACCAGGGTTGATGGCTACACCTTC. It codes for CSATRVDGYTF.

V usage is TRBV7-2 and J usage is TRBJ2-3, with D possibly matching TRBD1 (5 bases). Germline V gives CDR1 SGHTA, CDR2 FQGNSA. The CDR3 spans 16 residues. Trimming took off 4 bases at V and 2 bases at J, with 16 bases between the two ends. This CDR3 reads CASSSNQGGFTDTQYF. CDR3 nucleotides: TGTGCCAGCAGCTCGAACCAGGGTGGATTCACAGATACGCAGTATTTT.

This clonotype was counted between two and nine times. The rearrangement joins TRBV11-2 to TRBJ2-7, with 9 bases that match TRBD1. The germline V gene encodes CDR1 SGHAT and CDR2 FQNNGV. The CDR3 runs to 14 residues. V lost 4 bases to trimming and J lost 4 bases; unmatched junction nucleotides: 5. The CDR3: CASSSQGAIYEQYF. The CDR3 DNA is TGTGCCAGCAGCTCACAGGGGGCAATATACGAGCAGTACTTC.

As DNA, the CDR3 is TGTGCCAGCAGTCCCGTCCCGGGACTAGCCTACGAGCAGTACTTC. It translates to CASSPVPGLAYEQYF. The chain is built from TRBV27 and TRBJ2-7; 8 bases match TRBD2. J lost 2 bases, V lost 5 bases, and 8 bases had no gene match. The CDR3 spans 15 residues. CDR1 and CDR2 from the germline V gene are MNHEY and SMNVEV (reference sequence).